The 8 T cell receptor beta chains below come from one sample, sequenced in a study of tumor-infiltrating lymphocytes in primary liver carcinoma. The researchers produced TCR beta cDNA from around 500 ng total RNA with a constant-region primer. The TCR beta library was amplified through three nested multiplex PCR rounds in a modified ARM-PCR procedure. With TRBV1-TRBV30 forward primers and a C-beta reverse primer, the first two PCR rounds were run for about 10 cycles each. TCRdb redid the calling of the multiplex PCR reads with MiXCR, one entry per CDR3 protein. The sample lists approximately 88,000 distinct CDR3 sequences, around 68% occurring once. Unsorted bulk tissue (about 19-33 mg) underwent RNA and DNA co-extraction. The sequencing input was tumor-adjacent normal liver tissue. The receptors come from a middle-aged man with primary liver carcinoma and hepatitis B virus infection.

Concerning this clonotype itself: The junction differs from germline at one of its ends, possibly a read error. The chain is built from TRBV11-2 and TRBJ1-2; no clear D. Germline V CDR1 and CDR2: SGHAT, FQNNGV. CDR3 size: 13 residues. The CDR3 here is CANSAARSGGYTF. The CDR3 DNA sequence: TGTGCCAACAGCGCTGCCAGGTCCGGTGGCTACACCTTC.

This clonotype has at least ten counts. V gene TRBV6-1 combines with J gene TRBJ1-1; 11 positions match TRBD1. CDR1 MNHNS and CDR2 SASEGT come from the germline V gene. V shed 5 bases and J 4 bases; nucleotides not matched to a gene: 6. The CDR3 is made up of 15 amino acids. CDR3 sequence reads: CASSFSGTGGTEAFF. The CDR3 region has the DNA TGTGCCAGCAGTTTTTCCGGGACAGGGGGCACTGAAGCTTTCTTT.

This sequence joins TRBV6-5 and TRBJ2-1, with 14 nucleotides matching TRBD2. The CDR3 sequence is 17 residues long. V was clipped by 8 bases and J by 10 bases; unmatched bases: 16. Germline assignment: CDR1 MNHEY and CDR2 SVGAGI. The CDR3 spells CASCLRLAGGSAEEQFF. As DNA, the CDR3 is TGTGCCAGCTGTCTGCGACTAGCGGGAGGGTCTGCCGAAGAGCAGTTCTTC.

V usage is TRBV5-6 and J usage is TRBJ1-1, with a possible D match to TRBD1 (5 bases). Germline CDR1 SGHDT, CDR2 YYEEEE. This CDR3 contains 15 residues. The V gene lost 9 bases and the J gene lost 4 bases, with 22 bases spanning the gap. The CDR3 protein is CANRRGPDSSTEAFF. The CDR3 region has the DNA TGTGCCAACAGGAGGGGCCCAGACTCGAGCACTGAAGCTTTCTTT.

On this clonotype itself: Because the CDR3 is missing its conserved closing phenylalanine or tryptophan, this is likely a read error. V is TRBV20-1 and J is TRBJ2-3; D gene uncertain. This CDR3 is 13 amino acids long. V lost 6 bases to trimming and J lost 3 bases, with 13 bases between them. Germline V CDR1 and CDR2: DFQATT, SNEGSKA (reference sequence). CDR3 bases: TGCAGTGCCGTCGGACCTGAGACAGATACGCAGTATCTT. This codes for CSAVGPETDTQYL.

In the case of this clonotype: The conserved final phenylalanine or tryptophan is absent from the CDR3, which likely points to a read error. The chain recombines TRBV29-1 with TRBJ1-2; D remains ambiguous. The CDR3 spans 13 residues. Trimming cost V 0 bases and J 2 bases, with 7 bases left between them. The V gene's germline CDR1 is SQVTM and CDR2 ANQGSEA. CDR3 sequence: CSVEDEENYGYTL. The CDR3 DNA sequence: TGCAGCGTTGAAGATGAGGAGAACTATGGCTACACCTTA.

A note on this clonotype: Compared with germline, one end of the junction differs, possibly owing to a read error. V is TRBV7-9 and J is TRBJ2-2; 7 bases match TRBD1. Germline V gives CDR1 SEHNR, CDR2 FQNEAQ (reference sequence). This CDR3 region has 14 residues. CDR3 coding DNA: TGTGCCAGTAGCTCTCAGACAGGGTCCGGGGAGCTGTTTTTT. It encodes CASSSQTGSGELFF.

Concerning this clonotype itself: One end of the junction varies from germline; a read error may be responsible. The V call is TRBV11-2, the J call TRBJ2-7; 7 bases fit TRBD1. CDR3 length equals 16 residues. CDR1 and CDR2 from the germline V gene are SGHAT and FQNNGV. In nucleotides, the CDR3 is TGTGCCAGTAGCTCGTACCGCGACAGGGACTCCTACGAGCAGTACTTC. Its translation is CASSSYRDRDSYEQYF.